Below are 29 T cell receptor beta chains sequenced from a single sample in a study of OX40 agonist ivuxolimab in advanced cancers. The library came from the immunoSEQ multiplex PCR assay. In its TCRdb copy, this immuneACCESS table keeps in-frame sequences only and misses some clones. Where compared with another copy, unresolved V genes explain less than half of these, and the others have no known cause. For this sample the table gives about 150,000 clones, of which roughly nine tenths were detected only once. The ten largest clones add up to 1.1% of the sample. Sequencing used CD4+ or CD8+ T cells sorted from blood, obtained in a trial of the OX40 agonist ivuxolimab. Receptors originate from an adult with an advanced solid tumor such as melanoma, head and neck, liver or kidney cancer.

This rearrangement joins TRBV4-1 to TRBJ2-7; D gene unclear. With 0 bases removed from V and 2 bases from J, the gap between germline ends came to 14 bases. The germline gives CDR1 MGHRA, CDR2 YSYEKL. This CDR3 region has 16 residues. CDR3 residues: CASSQDQTPSAYEQYF. DNA for the CDR3: TGCGCCAGCAGCCAAGATCAGACCCCCAGTGCCTACGAGCAGTACTTC.

CDR3 residues: CASSLAGSNTGELFF. The DNA of the CDR3 is TGTGCCAGCAGTCTAGCGGGATCCAACACCGGGGAGCTGTTTTTT. V and J are TRBV6-5 and TRBJ2-2; 9 nucleotides match TRBD2. There are 15 residues in the CDR3. Germline V lookup: CDR1 MNHEY, CDR2 SVGAGI. V dropped 5 bases and J dropped 2; count of bases not matched to a gene: 3.

The genes are TRBV19 and TRBJ1-2; no reliable D call. The CDR3 covers 15 residues. Trimming took 1 base from V and 0 from J, leaving 9 bases between them. The germline V gene has CDR1 LNHDA and CDR2 SQIVND (reference sequence). CDR3 sequence reads: CASSIVGVPNYGYTF. The CDR3 DNA reads TGTGCCAGTAGTATAGTCGGGGTCCCTAACTATGGCTACACCTTC. Complete variable domain (other parts from reference TRBV19 and TRBJ1-2): DGGITQSPKYLFRKEGQNVTLSCEQNLNHDAMYWYRQDPGQGLRLIYYSQIVNDFQKGDIAEGYSVSREKKESFPLTVTSAQKNPTAFYLCASSIVGVPNYGYTFGSGTRLTVV.

This clone was detected once. V and J are TRBV28 and TRBJ1-1; no definite D call. This CDR3 comprises 13 residues. The V and J ends lost 5 bases and 0 bases respectively, with 7 bases between them. CDR1 MDHEN and CDR2 SYDVKM come from the germline V gene. The chain's CDR3 is CASSPQLNTEAFF. CDR3 DNA sequence: TGTGCCAGCAGTCCTCAACTGAACACTGAAGCTTTCTTT.

The rearrangement uses TRBV5-1 and TRBJ1-1; D might be TRBD1 (5 bases). The germline V gene has CDR1 SGHRS and CDR2 YFSETQ. The CDR3 has 14 residues. V was pared by 4 bases and J by 1 base, with 11 bases between. The CDR3 spells CASSAGTQNTEAFF. The CDR3 coding sequence is TGCGCCAGCAGCGCTGGGACGCAGAACACTGAAGCTTTCTTT.

The CDR3 sequence is CASSLVQDYSGNTIYF. CDR3 coding DNA: TGTGCCAGCAGCTTAGTGCAGGACTACTCTGGAAACACCATATATTTT. The chain combines TRBV7-8 with TRBJ1-3; D is unresolved. The germline V and J ends were trimmed by 1 base and 0 bases, with 10 bases remaining between them. Germline V lookup: CDR1 SGHVS, CDR2 FQNEAQ. This CDR3 region has 16 residues.

The V gene is TRBV6-1, the J gene TRBJ1-2, with D unresolved. The length of the CDR3 is 12 residues. V was trimmed by 2 bases and J by 4 bases, leaving 5 bases between them. Germline assignment: CDR1 MNHNS and CDR2 SASEGT. CDR3 residues: CASSERIYGYTF. The DNA of the CDR3 is TGTGCCAGCAGTGAAAGGATCTATGGCTACACCTTC.

The chain carries TRBV7-9 and TRBJ2-7; weak D call: TRBD1 (5 bases). The CDR3 covers 14 residues. The germline V gene has CDR1 SEHNR and CDR2 FQNEAQ (reference sequence). The V end lost 0 bases, the J end lost 3 bases, and 9 bases lay between the germline ends. CDR3 loop: CASSLAAGNYEQYF. CDR3 DNA sequence: TGTGCCAGCAGCTTAGCGGCAGGGAACTACGAGCAGTACTTC.

This rearrangement joins TRBV5-8 to TRBJ2-3; TRBD2 matches 13 bases. The CDR3 spans 16 residues. V lost 4 bases, J lost 5 bases, and 7 bases stayed unmatched. CDR1 SGHTS and CDR2 YDEGEE come from the germline V gene. The CDR3 reads CASSTGTSGTEDTQYF. In DNA form, the CDR3 reads TGTGCCAGCAGCACCGGGACTAGCGGGACGGAAGATACGCAGTATTTT.

This chain joins TRBV18 and TRBJ2-2; the match to TRBD2 covers 15 bases. Losses at the gene ends were 6 bases for V and 4 bases for J; bases not matched to a gene: 9. The V gene's germline CDR1 is KGHSH and CDR2 LQKENI. This CDR3 region has 18 residues. CDR3 amino acids: CASSQPGLAGGTTGELFF. CDR3 DNA sequence: TGTGCCAGCTCGCAACCGGGACTAGCGGGAGGTACCACCGGGGAGCTGTTTTTT.

This clone was detected only once. The chain joins TRBV7-6 to TRBJ2-1; unclear D gene. The germline CDR1 and CDR2 sequences are SGHVS and FNYEAQ. V shed 2 bases and J shed 5 bases, with 7 bases lying between them. The CDR3 is made up of 13 amino acids. The DNA of the CDR3 is TGTGCCAGCAGCTTACGAGTACACAATGAGCAGTTCTTC. It yields the protein CASSLRVHNEQFF.

The rearrangement joins TRBV5-5 to TRBJ1-2; D not certain. The germline V and J ends were trimmed by 1 base and 4 bases, with 11 bases remaining between them. Germline CDR1 SGHKS, CDR2 YYEKEE (reference sequence). The CDR3 spans 14 residues. CDR3 loop: CASSLSSGVYGYTF. The DNA of the CDR3 is TGTGCCAGCAGCTTGTCTTCCGGAGTCTATGGCTACACCTTC.

This clone was seen more than once but under ten times. This sequence joins TRBV9 and TRBJ2-2, with 10 positions matching TRBD1. With V trimmed by 4 bases and J by 4 bases, 7 bases remained unmatched. The CDR3 is made up of 16 amino acids. The germline V gene encodes CDR1 SGDLS and CDR2 YYNGEE. The CDR3, as DNA: TGTGCCAGCAGCCCGGGGACAGGGGCGGGCACCGGGGAGCTGTTTTTT. This sequence encodes CASSPGTGAGTGELFF.

This clone was seen only once. This rearrangement joins TRBV5-4 to TRBJ2-5, with TRBD1 identical over 10 bases. This CDR3 has 14 amino acids. V gave up 6 bases and J gave up 2 bases; unmatched junction bases: 4. The V gene's germline CDR1 is SGHNT and CDR2 YYREEE (reference sequence). The chain's CDR3 is CASKGQGIQETQYF. CDR3 bases: TGTGCCAGCAAGGGACAGGGGATACAAGAGACCCAGTACTTC. Drawing the rest from reference TRBV5-4 and TRBJ2-5, the complete variable domain is ETGVTQSPTHLIKTRGQQVTLRCSSQSGHNTVSWYQQALGQGPQFIFQYYREEENGRGNFPPRFSGLQFPNYSSELNVNALELDDSALYLCASKGQGIQETQYFGPGTRLLVL.

The CDR3: CASSLRRGANEKLFF. CDR3 sequence (DNA): TGTGCCAGCAGCCTCCGGCGCGGGGCTAATGAAAAACTGTTTTTT. This rearrangement joins TRBV7-2 to TRBJ1-4; D is uncertain. CDR1 is SGHTA, CDR2 FQGNSA, per germline. CDR3 length equals 15 residues. V was trimmed by 5 bases and J by 3 bases, leaving 13 bases between them.

The rearrangement joins TRBV5-4 to TRBJ2-1; TRBD2 matches at 9 bases. CDR1 and CDR2 (germline): SGHNT, YYREEE (reference sequence). The CDR3 spans 18 residues. V lost 4 bases and J lost 8; bases outside the gene matches: 19. CDR3 sequence: CASSPQAGGPLIDHEQFF. The CDR3 nucleotides are TGTGCCAGCAGCCCCCAGGCGGGAGGGCCTTTGATTGACCATGAGCAGTTCTTC.

This chain joins TRBV27 and TRBJ1-1, with D tentatively TRBD1 (5 bases). The CDR3 is 15 residues long. Germline V gives CDR1 MNHEY, CDR2 SMNVEV (reference sequence). The V end was cut by 0 bases, the J end by 1 base, with 9 bases between. The chain's CDR3 is CASSLSPRGNTEAFF. The CDR3 DNA follows: TGTGCCAGCAGTTTATCTCCTAGGGGGAACACTGAAGCTTTCTTT.

This clone appeared a single time. This specimen includes other DNA sequences encoding the same CDR3. The CDR3 region is CASSVGGSNTEAFF. CDR3 nucleotide sequence: TGTGCCAGCAGCGTGGGAGGCTCGAACACTGAAGCTTTCTTT. The rearrangement joins TRBV9 to TRBJ1-1; D is undetermined. The CDR3 is made up of 14 amino acids. The V end was cut by 2 bases, the J end by 1 base, with 9 bases between. Germline V CDR1 and CDR2: SGDLS, YYNGEE.

This sequence joins TRBV7-8 and TRBJ1-5, with D maybe TRBD1 (6 bases). CDR3 size: 16 residues. Trimming removed 6 bases at V and 3 bases at J, with 18 bases between. Germline V lookup: CDR1 SGHVS, CDR2 FQNEAQ. The CDR3 loop is CASSPTGSASNQPQHF. The CDR3 region has the DNA TGTGCCAGCAGTCCTACAGGGTCCGCCTCCAATCAGCCCCAGCATTTT. The variable domain in full, with the rest retrieved from reference TRBV7-8 and TRBJ1-5, is GAGVSQSPRYKVAKRGQDVALRCDPISGHVSLFWYQQALGQGPEFLTYFQNEAQLDKSGLPSDRFFAERPEGSVSTLKIQRTQQEDSAVYLCASSPTGSASNQPQHFGDGTRLSIL.

The rearrangement links TRBV7-3 to TRBJ2-2, with D tentatively TRBD1 (6 bases). Germline CDR1 SGHTA, CDR2 FQGTGA. V lost 5 bases, J lost 6 bases, and 10 bases lay in between. CDR3 size: 13 residues. The CDR3 bases are TGTGCCAGCAGCAGCAGGGGTTCCGGGGAGCTGTTTTTT. It codes for CASSSRGSGELFF.

The gene calls are TRBV5-6 and TRBJ2-7, with D possibly TRBD1 on 7 matching bases. CDR3 length equals 13 residues. V lost 4 bases to trimming and J lost 2 bases, with 10 bases between them. Germline assignment: CDR1 SGHDT and CDR2 YYEEEE. The CDR3 sequence: CASSAGQTYEQYF. The CDR3 DNA is TGTGCCAGCAGCGCGGGACAGACCTACGAGCAGTACTTC.

The chain uses TRBV7-2 and TRBJ1-5; D is ambiguous. Trimming pared 3 bases from V and 7 bases from J, leaving 7 bases between. Germline V gene data show CDR1 as SGHTA and CDR2 as FQGNSA. This CDR3 has 12 amino acids. The CDR3 region is CASSLSLQPQHF. The CDR3 DNA follows: TGTGCCAGCAGCTTGTCCTTACAGCCCCAGCATTTT.

The gene calls are TRBV5-4 and TRBJ2-3; the D call may be TRBD1 or TRBD2 (5 bases each). The CDR3 runs to 13 residues. Germline CDR1 is SGHNT and CDR2 is YYREEE (reference sequence). Trimming removed 2 bases from V and 4 bases from J, with 8 bases in between. The CDR3 DNA reads as TGTGCCAGCAGCTTTGAGGGGCCAGATACGCAGTATTTT. It translates to CASSFEGPDTQYF.

The rearrangement links TRBV28 to TRBJ1-4; possibly TRBD1 for D (6 bases). Germline CDR1 and CDR2: MDHEN and SYDVKM. The V gene lost 6 bases and the J gene lost 8 bases, with 10 bases spanning the gap. This CDR3 spans 12 amino acids. CDR3 nucleotides: TGTGCCAGCAGACAGGGAATGGAAAAACTGTTTTTT. This sequence encodes CASRQGMEKLFF.

The V call is TRBV11-2, the J call TRBJ2-7; TRBD2 matches 11 bases. Losses at the gene ends were 3 bases for V and 3 bases for J; bases not matched to a gene: 1. This CDR3 comprises 14 residues. Per germline, CDR1 SGHAT and CDR2 FQNNGV. The CDR3 spells CASSFGTSGYEQYF. The CDR3 region has the DNA TGTGCCAGCAGCTTCGGGACTAGCGGCTACGAGCAGTACTTC.

The chain joins TRBV7-2 to TRBJ2-7; D gene ambiguous. The CDR3 runs 14 residues. CDR1 is SGHTA and CDR2 is FQGNSA in the germline V gene. Trimming cost V 5 bases and J 1 base, with 12 bases left between them. CDR3 sequence: CASSPARISYEQYF. The CDR3 DNA follows: TGTGCCAGCAGCCCCGCGCGTATATCCTACGAGCAGTACTTC.

The J gene is TRBJ2-7, the V gene TRBV18; tentative D call: TRBD1 (5 bases). CDR3 length: 17 residues. Trimming shortened V by 3 bases and J by 3 bases, and 21 bases separated the two germline ends. Germline values: CDR1 KGHSH, CDR2 LQKENI. The CDR3 spells CASSPRVGRQGIYEQYF. The CDR3, as DNA: TGTGCCAGCTCACCGAGAGTGGGCCGGCAGGGAATCTACGAGCAGTACTTC.

J is TRBJ1-2 and V is TRBV28; 9 nucleotides match TRBD1. The trim removed 7 bases at V and 4 bases at J, leaving 4 bases unmatched. From germline, CDR1 is MDHEN and CDR2 SYDVKM. This CDR3 contains 13 residues. CDR3 nucleotides: TGTGCCAGCATCACGACAGGGGGCTATGGCTACACCTTC. This codes for CASITTGGYGYTF.

The chain uses TRBV15 and TRBJ2-1; D gene unclear. In germline, CDR1 is LNHNV, CDR2 YYDKDF (reference sequence). The CDR3 loop spans 12 amino acids. V was clipped by 9 bases and J by 9 bases, with 15 bases between them. The CDR3 sequence: CATAISGPEQFF. The CDR3 coding sequence is TGTGCCACGGCGATTAGTGGGCCTGAGCAGTTCTTC.